These 5 T cell receptor beta chains were sequenced from one sample in a study of T-cell memory formation after mild COVID-19. Each CDR3 protein gets one entry after TCRdb re-called the 5' RACE reads with MiXCR. Of around 410,000 distinct CDR3 sequences listed, 23% are singletons. Sequenced material: PBMCs or a T cell subset sorted from them (not recorded which). These receptors were taken from an adult woman who had mild COVID-19 (a few samples of this study predate the infection). Cell type and time point are not known.

The chain is built from TRBV21-1 and TRBJ2-5; TRBD1, the table's D call, was not compared with the DNA. TRBV21-1 is a pseudogene segment. This CDR3 is 20 amino acids long. As DNA, the CDR3 is TGTGCCAGCAGCAAAAGGCAGGCCGCCCCAATGGGGTCCTTACAAGAGACCCAGTACTTC. Encoded protein: CASSKRQAAPMGSLQETQYF.

Regarding this clonotype: A read error may produce the germline difference seen at one junction end. V gene TRBV7-7 combines with J gene TRBJ2-6; D might be TRBD1 (6 bases). Germline lookup yields CDR1 SSHAT and CDR2 FNYEAQ (reference sequence). CDR3 length: 16 amino acids. Here the CDR3 reads CASSPGQLSGANVLTF. Here the CDR3 DNA reads TGTGCTAGCAGCCCTGGACAGTTGTCTGGGGCCAACGTCCTGACTTTC.

In nucleotides, the CDR3 is TGTGCCAGCAGTTCCCCAGGGATGGCTTACGAGCAGTACTTC. This codes for CASSSPGMAYEQYF. The chain carries TRBV6-5 and TRBJ2-7; the D gene is possibly TRBD1 (5 bases). The V and J ends lost 4 bases and 4 bases respectively, with 14 bases between them. The CDR3 consists of 14 residues. CDR1 and CDR2 from the germline V gene are MNHEY and SVGAGI.

The gene calls are TRBV20-1 and TRBJ2-3; no clear D. The CDR3 totals 11 residues. CDR1 and CDR2 (germline): DFQATT, SNEGSKA (reference sequence). The V and J ends lost 5 bases and 6 bases respectively, with 9 bases between them. The CDR3 DNA reads as TGCAGTGCTGGAAAGGTGGATACGCAGTATTTT. The encoded protein is CSAGKVDTQYF.

This clonotype was seen only a few times. The CDR3 protein is CASSLQGRDSPLHF. Written as DNA, the CDR3 is TGTGCCAGCAGCTTGCAGGGGCGGGACTCACCCCTCCACTTT. This rearrangement joins TRBV7-3 to TRBJ1-6; TRBD1 is a possible D gene (6 bases). V dropped 3 bases and J dropped 10 bases, with 13 bases sitting between them. The CDR3 extends over 14 amino acids. Per germline, CDR1 SGHTA and CDR2 FQGTGA.